This passage covers 12 T cell receptor beta chains from one sample sequenced in a study of T cell responses to AZD1222 COVID-19 vaccine. Assay: immunoSEQ multiplex PCR; the TCRdb copy retains only in-frame clones and omits some. This table holds under 110,000 clones, approximately 90% found once. This specimen consisted of peripheral blood, obtained on day 0 of AZD1222 vaccination. These receptors came from an adult in good health.

The gene calls are TRBV5-6 and TRBJ2-3, with TRBD1 as a possible D gene (6 bases). CDR1 SGHDT and CDR2 YYEEEE come from the germline V gene. The ends were cut back, 5 bases at V and 5 bases at J, with 15 bases in the middle. The CDR3 loop spans 14 amino acids. The CDR3 DNA reads TGTGCCAGCAGAGTCACAGGGCTGGGAGATACGCAGTATTTT. Amino acid sequence: CASRVTGLGDTQYF.

The V and J genes are TRBV11-2 and TRBJ2-7; D may be TRBD1 (6 bases). Germline V gene sequence: CDR1 SGHAT, CDR2 FQNNGV. The CDR3 is made up of 12 amino acids. Between the trimmed V and J ends, which lost 5 bases and 6 bases, there was a span of 11 bases. This CDR3 reads CASSITGIEQYF. The CDR3 DNA reads TGTGCCAGCAGCATTACAGGGATCGAGCAGTACTTC.

The CDR3 reads CASSSRTDSGNTIYF. The CDR3 nucleotides read TGTGCCAGCAGCTCACGGACGGACTCTGGAAACACCATATATTTT. The chain has TRBV7-6 and TRBJ1-3; D unresolved. In germline, CDR1 is SGHVS, CDR2 FNYEAQ. CDR3 length equals 15 residues. V lost 4 bases, J lost 0 bases, and 10 bases lay in between. The whole variable domain, filled in from reference TRBV7-6 and TRBJ1-3, reads GAGVSQSPRYKVTKRGQDVALRCDPISGHVSLYWYRQALGQGPEFLTYFNYEAQQDKSGLPNDRFSAERPEGSISTLTIQRTEQRDSAMYRCASSSRTDSGNTIYFGEGSWLTVV.

The chain uses TRBV2 and TRBJ1-2; D remains ambiguous. Germline CDR1 is SNHLY and CDR2 is FYNNEI. V gave up 4 bases and J gave up 2 bases, with 8 bases separating them. The CDR3 extends over 13 amino acids. The CDR3: CASSGTENYGYTF. As DNA, the CDR3 is TGTGCCAGCAGTGGAACTGAAAACTATGGCTACACCTTC.

This chain connects TRBV28 to TRBJ1-5, with 7 nucleotides matching TRBD1. J lost 5 bases, V lost 6 bases, and 7 bases had no gene match. The CDR3 length is 14 residues. Germline V gene sequence: CDR1 MDHEN, CDR2 SYDVKM. In nucleotides, the CDR3 is TGTGCCAGCAGCCCAGGGGGTTCGGATCAGCCCCAGCATTTT. Residues: CASSPGGSDQPQHF.

The gene calls are TRBV7-3 and TRBJ2-3, with a possible D match to TRBD1 (5 bases). V gave up 5 bases and J gave up 1 base, with 10 bases separating them. The CDR3 has 14 residues. The germline V gene has CDR1 SGHTA and CDR2 FQGTGA. In DNA, the CDR3 is TGTGCCAGCAGCGCGCAACAGGGCACAGATACGCAGTATTTT. Protein: CASSAQQGTDTQYF.

The chain carries TRBV14 and TRBJ2-2; TRBD1 matches 9 bases. This CDR3 comprises 17 residues. V shed 1 base, J shed 5 bases, and the junction held 8 bases outside the gene matches. The germline V gene has CDR1 SGHDN and CDR2 FVKESK. The CDR3 DNA is TGTGCCAGCAGCCAAGCCAGGACAGGGGTTGGGACCGGGGAGCTGTTTTTT. This encodes CASSQARTGVGTGELFF.

This chain connects TRBV2 to TRBJ1-6; 7 bases fit TRBD1. J gave up 4 bases and V 6 bases, and 0 bases lay outside the gene matches. Germline CDR1 is SNHLY and CDR2 is FYNNEI. The CDR3 consists of 13 residues. The DNA of the CDR3 is TGTGCCAGCAGGACAGGGTATAATTCACCCCTCCACTTT. Encoded protein: CASRTGYNSPLHF.

This clone appeared a few times. The CDR3 loop is CASSLGVGGDQPQHF. The CDR3 nucleotides read TGTGCCAGCAGTTTGGGGGTGGGTGGTGATCAGCCCCAGCATTTT. This chain connects TRBV27 to TRBJ1-5, with D perhaps TRBD1 (5 bases). Germline CDR1 reads MNHEY; CDR2 reads SMNVEV (reference sequence). V was pared by 3 bases and J by 5 bases, with 14 bases between. The CDR3 is 15 residues long.

The CDR3 bases are TGCGCCAGCAGCCTGATTCTAGCGGGGGGACACAATGAGCAGTTCTTC. This sequence encodes CASSLILAGGHNEQFF. The J gene is TRBJ2-1, the V gene TRBV4-1, with TRBD2 matching over 11 bases. Germline assignment: CDR1 MGHRA and CDR2 YSYEKL. CDR3 length: 16 residues. Trimming at V came to 4 bases and at J to 5 bases, leaving 7 bases not matched to a gene.

This sequence joins TRBV6-5 and TRBJ2-2; D unclear. The CDR3 extends over 13 amino acids. Germline CDR1 MNHEY, CDR2 SVGAGI. The V end was cut by 2 bases, the J end by 5 bases, with 6 bases between. For the CDR3, the DNA is TGTGCCAGCAGTTACCCGGAGACCGGGGAGCTGTTTTTT. This codes for CASSYPETGELFF.

This chain joins TRBV6-5 and TRBJ1-5; D is possibly TRBD1 (6 bases). Germline lookup yields CDR1 MNHEY and CDR2 SVGAGI. V was cut by 4 bases and J by 0 bases, with 10 bases left in between. There are 15 residues in the CDR3. CDR3 protein: CASSSGAYSNQPQHF. The CDR3 nucleotides read TGTGCCAGCAGTTCAGGGGCTTATAGCAATCAGCCCCAGCATTTT.